A selection of T cell receptor beta chains follows, all from one sample in a study of T cell responses to AZD1222 COVID-19 vaccine. Here immunoSEQ multiplex PCR was the method, and the copy in TCRdb shows in-frame clones only, minus some. The sample contains 130,000 to 150,000 clones, about 91% of which appear only once. This sample comprised peripheral blood, obtained on day 0 of MenACWY control vaccination. The source is an adult in good health. Both conserved end residues are part of each CDR3. The order of the fields is clone size, CDR3 length, D gene, V gene, J gene, CDR3 DNA, CDR3 protein. The D gene is left open where the match is weak. Part of the rows lack a size; the others show once, few, many or a class for expanded clones.

clone_size: NA; cdr3_length: 15; d_call: NA; v_call: TRBV5-8; j_call: TRBJ2-2; cdr3_nt: TGTGCCAGCAGCCACATTTGGGCCAGCACCGGGGAGCTGTTTTTT; cdr3_aa: CASSHIWASTGELFF
clone_size: few; cdr3_length: 14; d_call: TRBD1; v_call: TRBV7-8; j_call: TRBJ1-4; cdr3_nt: TGTGCCAGCAGCCCCGGACAGGGGAGTGAAAAACTGTTTTTT; cdr3_aa: CASSPGQGSEKLFF
clone_size: NA; cdr3_length: 12; d_call: NA; v_call: TRBV7-2; j_call: TRBJ1-2; cdr3_nt: TGTGCCAGCAGCCCCGACGTCTATGGCTACACCTTC; cdr3_aa: CASSPDVYGYTF
clone_size: NA; cdr3_length: 17; d_call: TRBD2; v_call: TRBV11-2; j_call: TRBJ2-1; cdr3_nt: TGTGCCAGCAGCTTACTACTAGCGGGGGGCTCCTACAATGAGCAGTTCTTC; cdr3_aa: CASSLLLAGGSYNEQFF
clone_size: NA; cdr3_length: 14; d_call: TRBD1; v_call: TRBV5-4; j_call: TRBJ2-7; cdr3_nt: TGTGCCAGCAGCTGGGGACAGGGGGCCTACGAGCAGTACTTC; cdr3_aa: CASSWGQGAYEQYF
clone_size: NA; cdr3_length: 14; d_call: NA; v_call: TRBV19; j_call: TRBJ1-1; cdr3_nt: TGTGCCAGTAATAGACTAGGACGGGATACTGAAGCTTTCTTT; cdr3_aa: CASNRLGRDTEAFF
clone_size: NA; cdr3_length: 13; d_call: NA; v_call: TRBV5-5; j_call: TRBJ1-6; cdr3_nt: TGTGCCAGCAGCTTGGGTCCCAACTCACCCCTCCACTTT; cdr3_aa: CASSLGPNSPLHF
clone_size: few; cdr3_length: 14; d_call: TRBD2; v_call: TRBV7-2; j_call: TRBJ2-2; cdr3_nt: TGTGCCAGCGCCAGACTAGCGGCCGCCGGGGAGCTGTTTTTT; cdr3_aa: CASARLAAAGELFF
clone_size: NA; cdr3_length: 16; d_call: NA; v_call: TRBV19; j_call: TRBJ1-5; cdr3_nt: TGTGCCAGTAGTATCGGGAGGGGGTCTAGCAATCAGCCCCAGCATTTT; cdr3_aa: CASSIGRGSSNQPQHF
clone_size: NA; cdr3_length: 15; d_call: NA; v_call: TRBV3-1/TRBV3-2; j_call: TRBJ1-3; cdr3_nt: TGTGCCAGCAGCCAAGCCTCTGCCTCTGGAAACACCATATATTTT; cdr3_aa: CASSQASASGNTIYF
clone_size: NA; cdr3_length: 11; d_call: NA; v_call: TRBV5-6; j_call: TRBJ2-1; cdr3_nt: TGTGCCAGCAGCTTCTACAATGAGCAGTTCTTC; cdr3_aa: CASSFYNEQFF
clone_size: NA; cdr3_length: 12; d_call: NA; v_call: TRBV6-5; j_call: TRBJ1-1; cdr3_nt: TGTGCCAGCAGTACGGGGAACACTGAAGCTTTCTTT; cdr3_aa: CASSTGNTEAFF
clone_size: NA; cdr3_length: 14; d_call: NA; v_call: TRBV4-2; j_call: TRBJ1-4; cdr3_nt: TGTGCCAGCAGCCAAGAACAGAAGAATGAAAAACTGTTTTTT; cdr3_aa: CASSQEQKNEKLFF
clone_size: few; cdr3_length: 10; d_call: NA; v_call: TRBV2; j_call: TRBJ2-7; cdr3_nt: TGTGCCAGCGGGGGACCGACGCAGTACTTC; cdr3_aa: CASGGPTQYF
clone_size: few; cdr3_length: 14; d_call: NA; v_call: TRBV19; j_call: TRBJ1-5; cdr3_nt: TGTGCCAGCGGAAGGGGGAATTTCAATCAGCCCCAGCATTTT; cdr3_aa: CASGRGNFNQPQHF
clone_size: NA; cdr3_length: 13; d_call: NA; v_call: TRBV28; j_call: TRBJ1-2; cdr3_nt: TGTGCCAGCAGTCCGGGGCGCGACTATGGCTACACCTTC; cdr3_aa: CASSPGRDYGYTF
clone_size: NA; cdr3_length: 14; d_call: NA; v_call: TRBV28; j_call: TRBJ2-1; cdr3_nt: TGTGCCAGCAGTCCACCAACAGGGTACAATGAGCAGTTCTTC; cdr3_aa: CASSPPTGYNEQFF
clone_size: few; cdr3_length: 16; d_call: NA; v_call: TRBV11-2; j_call: TRBJ2-5; cdr3_nt: TGTGCCAGCAGCTTAGTTGGAGGGTCCCCACAAGAGACCCAGTACTTC; cdr3_aa: CASSLVGGSPQETQYF
clone_size: NA; cdr3_length: 14; d_call: TRBD1; v_call: TRBV5-1; j_call: TRBJ2-7; cdr3_nt: TGCGCCAGCAGCTTGGACCTACAGGGGGACGAGCAGTACTTC; cdr3_aa: CASSLDLQGDEQYF
clone_size: NA; cdr3_length: 13; d_call: TRBD1; v_call: TRBV7-2; j_call: TRBJ1-4; cdr3_nt: TGTGCCAGCAGCCAAGACAGGGCTGAAAAACTGTTTTTT; cdr3_aa: CASSQDRAEKLFF
clone_size: NA; cdr3_length: 12; d_call: NA; v_call: TRBV20-1; j_call: TRBJ1-1; cdr3_nt: TGCAGTGCTAGTCCTTACAGGGCTGAAGCTTTCTTT; cdr3_aa: CSASPYRAEAFF
clone_size: NA; cdr3_length: 15; d_call: TRBD1; v_call: TRBV6-5; j_call: TRBJ1-5; cdr3_nt: TGTGCCAGCAGCCCGACAGGGGGCGAGTATCAGCCCCAGCATTTT; cdr3_aa: CASSPTGGEYQPQHF
clone_size: once; cdr3_length: 15; d_call: NA; v_call: TRBV29-1; j_call: TRBJ1-2; cdr3_nt: TGCAGCGTTGTACACGGAGACGGAAGAAGCTATGGCTACACCTTC; cdr3_aa: CSVVHGDGRSYGYTF
clone_size: NA; cdr3_length: 14; d_call: TRBD1; v_call: TRBV5-1; j_call: TRBJ2-7; cdr3_nt: TGCGCCAGCAGCTTCCGACGACAGGGAAGCGAGCAGTACTTC; cdr3_aa: CASSFRRQGSEQYF
clone_size: NA; cdr3_length: 16; d_call: NA; v_call: TRBV7-8; j_call: TRBJ1-3; cdr3_nt: TGTGCCAGCAGCTTAGGATACGGGAATTCTGGAAACACCATATATTTT; cdr3_aa: CASSLGYGNSGNTIYF
clone_size: NA; cdr3_length: 14; d_call: NA; v_call: TRBV3-1/TRBV3-2; j_call: TRBJ1-2; cdr3_nt: TGTGCCAGCAGCCCGGGGGCAGGCCTCTATGGCTACACCTTC; cdr3_aa: CASSPGAGLYGYTF
clone_size: NA; cdr3_length: 16; d_call: NA; v_call: TRBV4-3; j_call: TRBJ1-3; cdr3_nt: TGCGCCAGCAGCCAAGATTGGGGGGGCTCTGGAAACACCATATATTTT; cdr3_aa: CASSQDWGGSGNTIYF
clone_size: once; cdr3_length: 14; d_call: TRBD1; v_call: TRBV5-1; j_call: TRBJ1-2; cdr3_nt: TGCGCCAGCAGCCCCGGGACAGCGAACTATGGCTACACCTTC; cdr3_aa: CASSPGTANYGYTF
clone_size: NA; cdr3_length: 14; d_call: NA; v_call: TRBV5-1; j_call: TRBJ1-1; cdr3_nt: TGCGCCAGCAACCTGGGGGCCGGGGACACTGAAGCTTTCTTT; cdr3_aa: CASNLGAGDTEAFF
clone_size: few; cdr3_length: 13; d_call: NA; v_call: TRBV14; j_call: TRBJ2-7; cdr3_nt: TGTGCCAGCAGCGCTCGGACAGAGTACGAGCAGTACTTC; cdr3_aa: CASSARTEYEQYF
clone_size: NA; cdr3_length: 18; d_call: TRBD1; v_call: TRBV4-2; j_call: TRBJ2-2; cdr3_nt: TGTGCCAGCAGCCTTAAGATAACACGGACAGGGGAGACCGGGGAGCTGTTTTTT; cdr3_aa: CASSLKITRTGETGELFF
clone_size: NA; cdr3_length: 11; d_call: NA; v_call: TRBV6-5; j_call: TRBJ1-1; cdr3_nt: TGTGCCAGCAAGATGAACACTGAAGCTTTCTTT; cdr3_aa: CASKMNTEAFF
clone_size: NA; cdr3_length: 16; d_call: NA; v_call: TRBV7-2; j_call: TRBJ1-3; cdr3_nt: TGTGCCAGCAGCTTAGCCCCCGGTCGTGGCGGAAACACCATATATTTT; cdr3_aa: CASSLAPGRGGNTIYF
clone_size: NA; cdr3_length: 14; d_call: TRBD1; v_call: TRBV5-1; j_call: TRBJ1-2; cdr3_nt: TGCGCCAGCTCCCAAACGACAGGGAGCTATGGCTACACCTTC; cdr3_aa: CASSQTTGSYGYTF
clone_size: NA; cdr3_length: 17; d_call: NA; v_call: TRBV11-3; j_call: TRBJ1-4; cdr3_nt: TGTGCCAGCAGCTTAGACCCTCCGGGGGCGGGTAATGAAAAACTGTTTTTT; cdr3_aa: CASSLDPPGAGNEKLFF
clone_size: once; cdr3_length: 16; d_call: TRBD2; v_call: TRBV11-2; j_call: TRBJ2-1; cdr3_nt: TGTGCCAGCAGCCCTCCTGATAGCGGGCTCTACAATGAGCAGTTCTTC; cdr3_aa: CASSPPDSGLYNEQFF
clone_size: NA; cdr3_length: 15; d_call: NA; v_call: TRBV7-5; j_call: TRBJ2-7; cdr3_nt: TGTGCCAGAAGCCGGCGCGACAGGGGGAGTTACGAGCAGTACTTC; cdr3_aa: CARSRRDRGSYEQYF
clone_size: NA; cdr3_length: 14; d_call: NA; v_call: TRBV3-1/TRBV3-2; j_call: TRBJ1-3; cdr3_nt: TGTGCCAGCAGCCGAGACAGCTCTGGAAACACCATATATTTT; cdr3_aa: CASSRDSSGNTIYF
clone_size: NA; cdr3_length: 13; d_call: NA; v_call: TRBV5-6; j_call: TRBJ1-6; cdr3_nt: TGTGCCAGCAGCTCCGGGACTAATTCACCCCTCCACTTT; cdr3_aa: CASSSGTNSPLHF
clone_size: NA; cdr3_length: 16; d_call: TRBD1; v_call: TRBV2; j_call: TRBJ1-6; cdr3_nt: TGTGCCAGCAGTGATCAGGGGGTGTCTTATAATTCACCCCTCCACTTT; cdr3_aa: CASSDQGVSYNSPLHF
clone_size: NA; cdr3_length: 15; d_call: NA; v_call: TRBV11-3; j_call: TRBJ1-1; cdr3_nt: TGTGCCAGCAGCCCCAGCCCCGCCAGGGATACTGAAGCTTTCTTT; cdr3_aa: CASSPSPARDTEAFF
clone_size: NA; cdr3_length: 15; d_call: NA; v_call: TRBV5-4; j_call: TRBJ1-4; cdr3_nt: TGTGCCAGCAGCTCTGGGGGGGCGGGTAATGAAAAACTGTTTTTT; cdr3_aa: CASSSGGAGNEKLFF
clone_size: NA; cdr3_length: 14; d_call: NA; v_call: TRBV11-3; j_call: TRBJ1-1; cdr3_nt: TGTGCCAGCAGCTTTAGATTGGGGAACACTGAAGCTTTCTTT; cdr3_aa: CASSFRLGNTEAFF
clone_size: NA; cdr3_length: 13; d_call: NA; v_call: TRBV6-5; j_call: TRBJ2-6; cdr3_nt: TGTGCCAGCACAGCTCTAGCCGCCAACGTCCTGACTTTC; cdr3_aa: CASTALAANVLTF
clone_size: NA; cdr3_length: 13; d_call: TRBD1; v_call: TRBV6-5; j_call: TRBJ1-3; cdr3_nt: TGTGCCAGCCGCGGGACAGACAGAAACACCATATATTTT; cdr3_aa: CASRGTDRNTIYF
clone_size: NA; cdr3_length: 15; d_call: TRBD1; v_call: TRBV18; j_call: TRBJ1-5; cdr3_nt: TGTGCCAGCTCCCTGGGACAGGGGTACAATCAGCCCCAGCATTTT; cdr3_aa: CASSLGQGYNQPQHF
clone_size: NA; cdr3_length: 16; d_call: NA; v_call: TRBV21-1; j_call: TRBJ1-1; cdr3_nt: TGTGCCAGCAGCAAAGTGGCAGCCGCCTTGAACACTGAAGCTTTCTTT; cdr3_aa: CASSKVAAALNTEAFF